Following are 22 T cell receptor beta chains from one sample sequenced in a study of shared clonotypes between healthy human individuals (dated by TCRdb to 2020 to 2021). Receptors were amplified or captured by the immunoSEQ multiplex PCR assay. Sourced from immuneACCESS, this table was stored by TCRdb with only in-frame sequences that have V and J called. A share of the clones is absent; for the studies checked, an unresolved V gene accounts for under half, and the remainder has no known explanation. Recorded for this sample are about 2,500,000 clones; more than 90% of them occurred a single time. About 0.13% of the sample rests with the top ten. Sequenced sample: naive CD4+ T cells sorted from blood. Read against the paper, the sample's cell subset or site label means: CD45RA+ positively selected. Receptors originate from a man aged 18 to 29 in good health.

The chain couples TRBV27 to TRBJ1-2, with D possibly TRBD1 on 6 matching bases. The CDR3 is 15 residues long. Germline V gene lookup returns CDR1 MNHEY and CDR2 SMNVEV (reference sequence). V was pared by 4 bases and J by 4 bases, with 16 bases between. CDR3 DNA sequence: TGTGCCAGCAGTTCAAAACGGACAGAGATCTATGGCTACACCTTC. This codes for CASSSKRTEIYGYTF.

This clone was seen only once. The CDR3 reads CASSPGQGINNSPLHF. CDR3 sequence (DNA): TGTGCCAGCAGTCCGGGACAGGGGATTAATAATTCACCCCTCCACTTT. V usage is TRBV28 and J usage is TRBJ1-6; TRBD1 aligns across 10 bases. V shed 5 bases and J 5 bases; nucleotides not matched to a gene: 6. CDR1 and CDR2 (germline): MDHEN, SYDVKM. This CDR3 contains 16 residues.

The chain carries TRBV29-1 and TRBJ2-5; tentative D call: TRBD1 (6 bases). The ends were cut back, 7 bases at V and 1 base at J, with 13 bases in the middle. Germline loops: CDR1 SQVTM, CDR2 ANQGSEA. The CDR3 length is 13 residues. CDR3 protein: CSAARGFQETQYF. The CDR3 nucleotides are TGCAGCGCTGCAAGGGGGTTCCAAGAGACCCAGTACTTC.

The chain combines TRBV6-5 with TRBJ1-1; TRBD1 is a possible D gene (6 bases). The CDR3 spans 14 residues. V shed 7 bases and J shed 3 bases, with 15 bases lying between them. CDR1 and CDR2 (germline): MNHEY, SVGAGI. The CDR3 region is CASNTGMGYTEAFF. The CDR3 DNA is TGTGCCAGCAATACAGGGATGGGTTACACTGAAGCTTTCTTT.

The rearrangement links TRBV6-6 to TRBJ2-7; D gene ambiguous. With 8 bases removed from V and 6 bases from J, the gap between germline ends came to 11 bases. The length of the CDR3 is 11 residues. Germline assignment: CDR1 MNHNY and CDR2 SVGAGI (reference sequence). The CDR3 DNA is TGTGCCAGCCAGAACTTCCGCGAGCAGTACTTC. It yields the protein CASQNFREQYF.

J is TRBJ2-1 and V is TRBV2, with 8 bases matching TRBD1. Germline V gives CDR1 SNHLY, CDR2 FYNNEI. V shed 7 bases and J 10 bases; nucleotides not matched to a gene: 18. This CDR3 comprises 16 residues. CDR3 sequence: CASNRQGATNSKEQFF. In nucleotides, the CDR3 is TGTGCCAGCAACCGTCAGGGGGCTACGAATTCTAAGGAGCAGTTCTTC.

V usage is TRBV4-3 and J usage is TRBJ2-3, with D possibly TRBD1 on 6 matching bases. V dropped 1 base and J dropped 2 bases, with 13 bases sitting between them. This CDR3 is built from 16 residues. The V gene's germline CDR1 is LGHNA and CDR2 YSLEER. The CDR3 loop is CASSQVQGTFTDTQYF. The DNA for the CDR3 is TGCGCCAGCAGCCAAGTACAGGGAACTTTCACAGATACGCAGTATTTT.

The rearrangement uses TRBV5-6 and TRBJ1-2, with TRBD1 identical over 7 bases. The CDR3 length is 15 residues. Germline CDR1 reads SGHDT; CDR2 reads YYEEEE. V lost 4 bases, J lost 1 base, and 7 bases stayed unmatched. DNA of the CDR3: TGTGCCAGCAGCCCAAGGACAGGCTTTAACTATGGCTACACCTTC. This translates into CASSPRTGFNYGYTF.

This clone was detected only once. This chain uses TRBV25-1 with TRBJ2-7, with D unclear. This CDR3 comprises 14 residues. The germline V and J ends were trimmed by 2 bases and 3 bases, with 11 bases remaining between them. In germline, CDR1 is MGHDK, CDR2 SYGVNS. The CDR3 sequence: CASSEPTSSYEQYF. The DNA for the CDR3 is TGTGCCAGCAGTGAACCCACCTCGAGCTACGAGCAGTACTTC.

This clone was seen just once. V gene TRBV28 combines with J gene TRBJ2-7; 8 bases line up with TRBD2. V lost 5 bases to trimming and J lost 1 base; unmatched junction nucleotides: 7. This CDR3 has 15 amino acids. CDR1 is MDHEN, CDR2 SYDVKM, per germline. The chain's CDR3 is CASSPSGSPSYEQYF. In DNA form, the CDR3 reads TGTGCCAGCAGTCCTAGCGGGTCCCCGTCCTACGAGCAGTACTTC.

The CDR3 DNA reads as TGTGCCAGCAGTTTAACAGGTGGAGATGAGCAGTTCTTC. This translates into CASSLTGGDEQFF. The chain carries TRBV27 and TRBJ2-1, with D maybe TRBD1 (5 bases). V was clipped by 2 bases and J by 8 bases, with 10 bases between them. The CDR3 loop spans 13 amino acids. Germline V gene sequence: CDR1 MNHEY, CDR2 SMNVEV (reference sequence).

This clone appeared a few times. V is TRBV2 and J is TRBJ1-2; D remains unclear. V lost 8 bases and J 2 bases, leaving 12 bases between the germline ends. Germline-derived CDR1 and CDR2 are SNHLY and FYNNEI. This CDR3 region has 13 residues. CDR3 in amino acids: CASRTIQNYGYTF. In DNA, the CDR3 is TGTGCCAGCCGGACGATTCAGAACTATGGCTACACCTTC.

The chain combines TRBV5-1 with TRBJ2-5; possible D gene TRBD1, 6 bases. With 3 bases removed from V and 5 bases from J, the gap between germline ends came to 14 bases. The germline CDR1 and CDR2 sequences are SGHRS and YFSETQ. This CDR3 spans 14 amino acids. The CDR3 reads CASSYQQGFETQYF. The CDR3, as DNA: TGCGCCAGCAGCTATCAACAGGGTTTCGAGACCCAGTACTTC.

The chain links TRBV18 to TRBJ1-1; unclear D gene. Germline lookup yields CDR1 KGHSH and CDR2 LQKENI. V was trimmed by 2 bases and J by 5 bases, leaving 12 bases between them. This CDR3 comprises 14 residues. The CDR3 is CASSPEGKRTEAFF. The CDR3 DNA is TGTGCCAGCTCACCAGAAGGGAAGAGGACTGAAGCTTTCTTT.

The chain has TRBV6-1 and TRBJ2-4, with D possibly matching TRBD1 (5 bases). The germline V gene has CDR1 MNHNS and CDR2 SASEGT. This CDR3 spans 15 amino acids. Trimming left V 5 bases short and J 3 bases short, with 14 bases between. CDR3 sequence (DNA): TGTGCCAGCAGTACAGGCCCTTGGGACAAAAACATTCAGTACTTC. Residues: CASSTGPWDKNIQYF.

V gene TRBV9 combines with J gene TRBJ2-5, with a possible D match to TRBD1 (6 bases). Germline assignment: CDR1 SGDLS and CDR2 YYNGEE. The CDR3 spans 16 residues. Deletions cut 0 bases from V and 1 base from J, with 13 bases between. The CDR3 loop is CASSVGVGASQETQYF. CDR3 bases: TGTGCCAGCAGCGTAGGGGTGGGGGCAAGCCAAGAGACCCAGTACTTC.

The chain joins TRBV6-1 to TRBJ2-7, with 10 bases aligning to TRBD1. Per the germline V gene, CDR1 is MNHNS and CDR2 is SASEGT. Unmatched junction bases numbered 3, after V lost 3 bases and J lost 4 bases. The CDR3 covers 14 residues. CDR3 loop: CASSDWDRGYEQYF. CDR3 sequence (DNA): TGTGCCAGCAGTGACTGGGACAGGGGATACGAGCAGTACTTC.

This clone was picked up a small number of times. This rearrangement joins TRBV14 to TRBJ1-1; D remains ambiguous. Germline lookup yields CDR1 SGHDN and CDR2 FVKESK. The length of the CDR3 is 13 residues. Trimming took off 5 bases at V and 0 bases at J, with 7 bases between the two ends. CDR3 amino acids: CASSRSMNTEAFF. CDR3 bases: TGTGCCAGCAGCAGGTCAATGAACACTGAAGCTTTCTTT.

The genes are TRBV5-1 and TRBJ2-6, with D uncertain. This CDR3 comprises 15 residues. Germline-derived CDR1 and CDR2 are SGHRS and YFSETQ. Trimming removed 5 bases from V and 0 bases from J, with 9 bases in between. The CDR3 sequence is CASRVSSSGANVLTF. The CDR3 DNA is TGCGCCAGCAGAGTCAGTTCCTCTGGGGCCAACGTCCTGACTTTC.

Note on this clone: This same CDR3 is encoded by further DNA sequences in the sample. The chain carries TRBV19 and TRBJ2-7; D is possibly TRBD1 or TRBD2 (6 bases each). Looked up from germline, CDR1 is LNHDA and CDR2 is SQIVND (reference sequence). V was trimmed by 3 bases and J by 3 bases, leaving 12 bases between them. The CDR3 covers 14 residues. CDR3 DNA sequence: TGTGCCAGTAGTATCCGGGGGCTAGGCTACGAGCAGTACTTC. Translation: CASSIRGLGYEQYF.

V usage is TRBV27 and J usage is TRBJ2-7; 11 bases align to TRBD2. Germline V gene data show CDR1 as MNHEY and CDR2 as SMNVEV (reference sequence). The CDR3 is 15 amino acids. V shed 3 bases, J shed 6 bases, and the junction held 7 bases outside the gene matches. The CDR3 nucleotides read TGTGCCAGCAGTTTGGGGACTAGCGGCGTCGGCGAGCAGTACTTC. This codes for CASSLGTSGVGEQYF.

The chain employs TRBV19 and TRBJ1-1, with TRBD1 as a possible D gene (5 bases). V shed 1 base and J shed 6 bases, with 21 bases lying between them. CDR1 is LNHDA and CDR2 is SQIVND in the germline V gene (reference sequence). The CDR3 has 17 residues. The CDR3 region is CASSIGLNGLRGAEAFF. In nucleotides, the CDR3 is TGTGCCAGTAGTATAGGGCTGAATGGATTGAGGGGCGCTGAAGCTTTCTTT.